The rows below give T cell receptor beta chains drawn from one sample of a study of shared clonotypes between healthy human individuals. This table comes from immunoSEQ multiplex PCR, and its TCRdb copy is limited to in-frame clones, with some not included. Of under 600,000 clones listed, 95% to 98% were seen once; the top ten hold 0.3% to 0.35%. The sequencing sample was made of naive CD8+ T cells sorted from blood. These receptors were taken from a man aged 30-40 years in good health. Both conserved end residues are part of each CDR3. Fields, in order: CDR3 protein, CDR3 DNA, V gene, clone size, J gene, D gene. The D gene is left open where the match is weak. Where a row states a size, it is once, few, many or the class of an expanded clone; other rows omit it.

CASSLGSGAAYEQYF,TGTGCCAGCAGTTTAGGTTCTGGCGCTGCCTACGAGCAGTACTTC,TRBV27,few,TRBJ2-7,.
CASSSGLLLVEENNEQFF,TGTGCCAGCAGTTCCGGGCTGCTACTAGTTGAGGAAAACAATGAGCAGTTCTTC,TRBV28,once,TRBJ2-1,.
CASSLPGQEAYEQYF,TGTGCCAGCAGCTTACCGGGACAAGAAGCCTACGAGCAGTACTTC,TRBV5-4,.,TRBJ2-7,.
CASSLSGYRGKQYF,TGTGCCAGCAGCTTATCTGGTTACAGGGGGAAGCAGTACTTC,TRBV7-9,.,TRBJ2-7,TRBD1
CASSYGHPNTGELFF,TGTGCCAGCAGTTACGGGCACCCGAACACCGGGGAGCTGTTTTTT,TRBV6-5,.,TRBJ2-2,.
CATSRGSGLYEQYF,TGTGCCACCAGCAGAGGATCGGGACTTTACGAGCAGTACTTC,TRBV15,.,TRBJ2-7,.
CASSPSGRSHEQFF,TGTGCCAGCTCCCCTAGCGGGAGATCCCATGAGCAGTTCTTC,TRBV5-5,once,TRBJ2-1,TRBD2
CASSLGGGSGYGYTF,TGTGCCAGCAGCTTAGGAGGAGGGAGCGGCTATGGCTACACCTTC,TRBV13,.,TRBJ1-2,.
CAWTRAVWEWDEQFF,TGTGCCTGGACGAGGGCAGTGTGGGAGTGGGATGAGCAGTTCTTC,TRBV30,.,TRBJ2-1,.
CAWSVHQGKPQHF,TGTGCCTGGAGTGTACACCAGGGGAAGCCCCAGCATTTT,TRBV30,.,TRBJ1-5,.
CASSQARGLWETQYF,TGCGCCAGCAGCCAGGCCAGGGGGCTGTGGGAGACCCAGTACTTC,TRBV4-1,.,TRBJ2-5,TRBD1
CSVEGRAYEQYF,TGCAGCGTTGAGGGAAGGGCCTACGAGCAGTACTTC,TRBV29-1,.,TRBJ2-7,.
CASSLAPGGYEQYF,TGTGCCAGCAGCTTAGCCCCCGGGGGCTACGAGCAGTACTTC,TRBV11-2,.,TRBJ2-7,.
CSVAPPGLFSEQYF,TGCAGCGTCGCGCCCCCGGGACTATTTTCCGAGCAGTACTTC,TRBV29-1,.,TRBJ2-7,TRBD2
CASSESPELAGNPNEQFF,TGCGCCAGCAGTGAGTCTCCCGAGCTAGCGGGAAACCCCAATGAGCAGTTCTTC,TRBV10-1,.,TRBJ2-1,TRBD2
CASSPGSAGVYYGYTF,TGTGCCAGCAGTCCCGGGTCCGCAGGGGTTTACTATGGCTACACCTTC,TRBV27,.,TRBJ1-2,.
CASSPIGGPYNEQFF,TGCGCCAGCAGCCCCATTGGGGGTCCCTACAATGAGCAGTTCTTC,TRBV5-1,.,TRBJ2-1,.
CASSFSPAPRVQPQHF,TGTGCCAGCAGTTTTTCGCCCGCACCTAGGGTTCAGCCCCAGCATTTT,TRBV28,.,TRBJ1-5,.
CSVPGQALGEQYF,TGCAGCGTTCCGGGACAGGCCCTCGGCGAGCAGTACTTC,TRBV29-1,.,TRBJ2-7,TRBD1
CASSSTGWGEFF,TGTGCCAGCAGTTCTACAGGGTGGGGGGAGTTCTTC,TRBV6-5,.,TRBJ2-1,.